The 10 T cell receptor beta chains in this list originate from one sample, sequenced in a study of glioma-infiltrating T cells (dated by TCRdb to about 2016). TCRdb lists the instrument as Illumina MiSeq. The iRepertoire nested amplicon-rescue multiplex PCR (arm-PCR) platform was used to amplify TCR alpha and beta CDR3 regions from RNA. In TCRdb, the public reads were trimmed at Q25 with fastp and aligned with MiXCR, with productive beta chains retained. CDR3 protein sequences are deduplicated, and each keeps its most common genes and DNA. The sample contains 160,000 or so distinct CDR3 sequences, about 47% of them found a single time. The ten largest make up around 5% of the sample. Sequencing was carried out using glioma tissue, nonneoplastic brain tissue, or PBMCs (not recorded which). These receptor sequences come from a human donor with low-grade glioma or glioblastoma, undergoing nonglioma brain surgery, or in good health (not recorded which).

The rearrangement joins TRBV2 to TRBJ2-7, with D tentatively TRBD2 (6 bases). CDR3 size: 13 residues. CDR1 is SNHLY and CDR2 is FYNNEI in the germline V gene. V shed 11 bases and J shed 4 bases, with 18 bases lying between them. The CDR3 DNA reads TGTGCCGCAGCTCGGGAGATGTCGTACGAGCAGTACTTC. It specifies CAAAREMSYEQYF.

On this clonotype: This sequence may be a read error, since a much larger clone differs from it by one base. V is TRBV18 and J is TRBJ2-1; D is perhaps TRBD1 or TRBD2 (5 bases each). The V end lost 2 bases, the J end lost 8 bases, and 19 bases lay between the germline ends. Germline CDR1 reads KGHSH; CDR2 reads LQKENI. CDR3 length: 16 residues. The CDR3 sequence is CASSPSGRVISDEQFF. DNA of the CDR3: TGTGCCAGCTCACCATCGGGACGGGTGATAAGCGATGAGCAGTTCTTC.

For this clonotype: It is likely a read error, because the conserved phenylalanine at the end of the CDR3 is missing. CDR3 DNA: TGTGCCAGCAGGACATTATCCTCTTACAATGAGCAGTTCCTC. This sequence encodes CASRTLSSYNEQFL. The J gene is TRBJ2-1, the V gene TRBV6-2 or TRBV6-3; D is uncertain. The germline gives CDR1 MNHEY, CDR2 SVGEGT. The CDR3 has 14 residues. The V end lost 6 bases, the J end lost 4 bases, and 13 bases lay between the germline ends.

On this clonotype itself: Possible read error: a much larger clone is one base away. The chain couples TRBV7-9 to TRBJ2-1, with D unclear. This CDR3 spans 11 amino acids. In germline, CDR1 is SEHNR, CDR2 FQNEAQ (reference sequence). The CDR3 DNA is TGTGCCAGCATCTTAGACGATGAGCAGTTCTTC. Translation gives CASILDDEQFF.

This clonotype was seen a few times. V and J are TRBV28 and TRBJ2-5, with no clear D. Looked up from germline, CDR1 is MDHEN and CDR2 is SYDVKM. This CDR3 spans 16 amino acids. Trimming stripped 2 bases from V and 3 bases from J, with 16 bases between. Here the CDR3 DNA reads TGTGCCAGCAGTTTAGGGTTAGATGCCAGTGAAGAGACCCAGTACTTC. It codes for CASSLGLDASEETQYF.

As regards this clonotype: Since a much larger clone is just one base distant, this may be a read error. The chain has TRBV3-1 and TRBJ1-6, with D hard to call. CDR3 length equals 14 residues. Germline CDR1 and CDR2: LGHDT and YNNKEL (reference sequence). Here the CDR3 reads CASRPDVYGSPLNF. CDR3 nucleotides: TGTGCCAGCCGCCCAGATGTTTACGGTTCACCCCTCAACTTT.

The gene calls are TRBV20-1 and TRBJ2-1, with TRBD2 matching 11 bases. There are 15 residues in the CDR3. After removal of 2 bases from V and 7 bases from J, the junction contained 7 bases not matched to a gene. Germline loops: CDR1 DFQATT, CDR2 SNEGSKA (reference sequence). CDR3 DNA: TGCAGTGCTAGAACCGGGACTAGCGGATTAAATGAGCAGTTCTTC. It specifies CSARTGTSGLNEQFF.

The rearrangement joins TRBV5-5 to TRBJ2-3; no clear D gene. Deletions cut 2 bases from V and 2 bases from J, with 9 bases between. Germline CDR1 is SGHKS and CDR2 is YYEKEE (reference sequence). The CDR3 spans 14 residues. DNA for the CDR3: TGTGCCAGCAGCTTCGATCCTCCCACAGATACGCAGTATTTT. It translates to CASSFDPPTDTQYF.

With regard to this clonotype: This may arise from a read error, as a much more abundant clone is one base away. The CDR3 loop is CSARALGLLETKYF. The CDR3 DNA reads TGCAGTGCTAGAGCTTTAGGGCTCTTAGAGACCAAGTACTTC. This sequence joins TRBV20-1 and TRBJ2-5; D not certain. The CDR3 contains 14 residues. Looked up from germline, CDR1 is DFQATT and CDR2 is SNEGSKA (reference sequence).

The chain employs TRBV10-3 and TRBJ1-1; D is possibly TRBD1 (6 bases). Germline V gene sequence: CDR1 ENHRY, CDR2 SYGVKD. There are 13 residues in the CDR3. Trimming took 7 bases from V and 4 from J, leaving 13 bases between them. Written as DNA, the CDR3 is TGTGCCATCATGGAACAGGGTCTCACTGAAGCTTTCTTT. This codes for CAIMEQGLTEAFF.